A single T cell receptor beta chain is shown here with its context. This clonotype was seen at least ten times. Its antigen remains unidentified. Base qualities are missing; no much larger clone stands one base away. This entry comes from a study of T cells in Graves' hyperthyroidism and ophthalmopathy (dated by TCRdb to the late 2010s). Regarding the complete study: Peripheral blood samples were taken at the time of initial diagnosis, prior to any treatment. TCR V-J signatures able to tell the groups apart were searched for in a discovery cohort of approximately 95 patients, of whom over 40 had Graves' ophthalmopathy and roughly 58 had stable Graves' hyperthyroidism. Whether ophthalmopathy could be predicted prospectively was tested in an independent validation cohort made up of about 20 hyperthyroidism patients plus 17 patients who later progressed to ophthalmopathy. The 95 to 100 discovery patients were randomly split 7:3 into training and test sets. In about six Graves' hyperthyroidism patients, the study also compared T-cell repertoires from thyroid tissue with T-cell repertoires from blood. After blood sampling, hyperthyroidism patients were treated with methimazole at a starting dose of 30 mg daily, and ophthalmopathy patients were treated with high-dose intravenous methylprednisolone. According to the paper, TCR Vbeta CDR3 sequencing was carried out on some 140 peripheral blood samples, which came from 40 to 45 ophthalmopathy, around 75 hyperthyroidism and roughly 17 progressor patients.

Ophthalmopathy patients had moderately to severely active disease, with a Clinical Activity Score of 3 or more, a NOSPECS grade of 4 or more, and a disease duration of less than 3 months. Any patient with an uncontrolled infection, another autoimmune disease, pregnancy or lactation was excluded. Diagnoses were established on the basis of clinical symptoms, serum thyroxine and TRAb, thyroid ultrasound, and orbital computed tomography. Ficoll-Paque density gradient centrifugation was used to isolate PBMCs from 8 to 10 ml of fresh peripheral blood. Total RNA was extracted with Trizol reagent, and quality was checked on an Agilent 2100 Bioanalyzer. Amplification of TCR beta CDR3 regions was carried out from RNA transcripts. The first round of RT-PCR for the TCR CDR3 was performed with the HTBI primer set and the Qiagen OneStep RT-PCR kit. Libraries were constructed in a second round of multiplex PCR, after which size selection and purification were carried out. The libraries were sequenced on an Illumina HiSeq2000 using paired-end 100 bp reads. The paper's data handling went like this. Raw data were processed with SOAPnuke, discarding reads with adapters, uncalled bases, mean Phred below 15, or no exact constant-primer or identifier match. COPE v1.2.5 was used to merge high-quality paired reads, and clonotypes were defined as unique nucleotide sequences. MiTCR v1.1 was used to align the clonotypes against IMGT TRBV, TRBD and TRBJ reference segments. Analysis was restricted to V-J combinations with a frequency above 0.0001, which covered roughly 99% of repertoires. A TCS score was defined as the ratio between F50 (clonal expansion) and ExV (chaos), using BLOSUM62-based TCRdist between CDR3 peptides within each V-J. Welch's t-statistics and random forest reduced several hundred V-J features to 13, which were used in a naive Bayes classifier (R e1071). TCRdb reprocessed the public reads (quality trimming at Q25 with fastp, clone calling with MiXCR) and kept in-frame beta chains. Entries are consolidated by CDR3 protein sequence, retaining the most common genes and DNA. TCRdb, not the original authors, processed these V and J calls. The sample data list hundreds of thousands of distinct CDR3 sequences, and about 15% of these were observed just once. The biggest ten clones account for roughly an eighth of the sample.

The CDR3 has 11 amino acids, counting the end cysteine and phenylalanine. CDR3 DNA is the only sequence kept; it has 33 bases, read in frame from the first base. The germline V gene yields SGHRS for CDR1 and YFSETQ for CDR2. V was cut back by 4 bases and J by 6 bases, leaving a gap of 5 bases between them. What the research found in general, with its limitations: In validation, the model predicted progression to ophthalmopathy with about 71% sensitivity and around 72% specificity, a median of about 6 months before onset. No statistical method was used to fix the sample size in advance, and group allocation was not hidden from the investigators. A model built on a 13 V-J signature distinguished ophthalmopathy from stable hyperthyroidism, reaching about 88% sensitivity and about 81% specificity in cross-validation and 80%/75% in testing. Blood samples also contained most of the expanded thyroid clonotypes (frequency above 0.001), which suggests that blood repertoires may reflect thyroid immune responses.

This sequence uses TRBV5-1 and TRBJ2-1, with no confident D gene call. This sequence was found in a woman aged 50 to 60 with Graves' ophthalmopathy. Sequencing was performed on blood. The CDR3 protein: CASSDANEQFF. The nucleotide sequence reads as follows: TGCGCCAGCAGCGACGCCAATGAGCAGTTCTTC.